The rows below give T cell receptor beta chains drawn from one sample of a study of shared T cell receptors in the human thymus. Assay used: immunoSEQ multiplex PCR; TCRdb lists only in-frame clones, some missing. The sample holds roughly 550,000 clones; around 82% are singletons and the top ten take roughly 0.013%. These data also formed part of another study, on human thymus T cells.

The sample was thymocytes. The receptors were gathered from a boy under two years old with a congenital heart defect. Both conserved end residues are part of each CDR3. Each record gives: clone size, V gene, CDR3 length, J gene, D gene, CDR3 DNA, CDR3 protein. The D gene is left open where the match is weak. Not every row has a clone size; where given, it reads once, few, many or a size class.

-,TRBV28,12,TRBJ1-2,-,TGTGCCAGCAGTTATACCGGGACACCTCACACCTTC,CASSYTGTPHTF
once,TRBV6-5,15,TRBJ2-7,TRBD2,TGTGCCAGCAGAAGCCCGACTAGCGGTCCCTACGAGCAGTACTTC,CASRSPTSGPYEQYF
-,TRBV25-1,16,TRBJ1-4,-,TGTGCCAGCAGTGAATTGGGAGGGGAAGATAATGAAAAACTGTTTTTT,CASSELGGEDNEKLFF
-,TRBV5-1,14,TRBJ2-7,TRBD1,TGCGCCAGCAGCTTAGGACAGGACCCTTACGAGCAGTACTTC,CASSLGQDPYEQYF
-,TRBV14,16,TRBJ1-2,TRBD1,TGTGCCAGCAGCCAAGTCGAGGGACAGTCAGGCTATGGCTACACCTTC,CASSQVEGQSGYGYTF
-,TRBV29-1,14,TRBJ2-2,TRBD2,TGCAGCGTTCGACTAGCGGAGGACACCGGGGAGCTGTTTTTT,CSVRLAEDTGELFF
-,TRBV18,16,TRBJ1-5,TRBD1,TGTGCCAGCTCACCCTTCGACAGGGGAGGCGATCAGCCCCAGCATTTT,CASSPFDRGGDQPQHF
-,TRBV9,16,TRBJ2-2,TRBD2,TGTGCCAGCAGCGTAGTAGCGGGGGGCTTAACCGGGGAGCTGTTTTTT,CASSVVAGGLTGELFF
-,TRBV5-6,15,TRBJ1-3,-,TGTGCCAGCAGCTTGGCTGGCTCCTCTGGAAACACCATATATTTT,CASSLAGSSGNTIYF
-,TRBV19,18,TRBJ1-5,TRBD1,TGTGCCAGTAGTATACTGCCCTCGGACAGGGGAAGTAATCAGCCCCAGCATTTT,CASSILPSDRGSNQPQHF
-,TRBV5-1,14,TRBJ2-1,-,TGCGCCAGCAGCCCGACAGGCAACAAAAATGAGCAGTTCTTC,CASSPTGNKNEQFF
-,TRBV7-9,17,TRBJ2-5,-,TGTGCCAGCAGCTTATCGGTCGCGGACTCCCTTGGGGAGACCCAGTACTTC,CASSLSVADSLGETQYF
-,TRBV7-9,15,TRBJ2-7,TRBD2,TGTGCCAGCAGCCCCGGACTAGCCGAGGTGTACGAGCAGTACTTC,CASSPGLAEVYEQYF
-,TRBV12-1,18,TRBJ2-5,-,TGTGCCAGCAGCTTCCCGGGACTAGCGGGAGGGAATTGGGAGACCCAGTACTTC,CASSFPGLAGGNWETQYF
-,TRBV29-1,16,TRBJ1-2,TRBD1,TGCAGCGTTGAGGGGGGTGGACAGGGATTGGTCTATGGCTACACCTTC,CSVEGGGQGLVYGYTF
-,TRBV5-6,13,TRBJ2-7,-,TGTGCCAGCAGCTTGGGGGCAGGGGACGAGCAGTACTTC,CASSLGAGDEQYF
few,TRBV7-8,17,TRBJ2-5,TRBD2,TGTGCCAGCAGCTTAAGTAAGACTAGCGGGAATGAAGAGACCCAGTACTTC,CASSLSKTSGNEETQYF
-,TRBV30,15,TRBJ2-7,-,TGTGCCTATCTACTCAGGCGAAAGCTGAACTACGAGCAGTACTTC,CAYLLRRKLNYEQYF
-,TRBV4-1,16,TRBJ2-5,TRBD2,TGCGCCAGCAGCCAAGACCTAGCGGCCCTTCAAGAGACCCAGTACTTC,CASSQDLAALQETQYF
-,TRBV6-5,12,TRBJ1-4,-,TGTGCCAGCAGTTACGGGGGCGGGAGACTGTTTTTT,CASSYGGGRLFF
few,TRBV19,14,TRBJ2-7,TRBD2,TGTGCCAGTAAGGCCCTAGCGGGAGCCTACGAGCAGTACTTC,CASKALAGAYEQYF
-,TRBV5-6,18,TRBJ2-5,TRBD1,TGTGCCAGCAGCGGGGCGGTGGAGGGACAGGGGAGGGAGGAGACCCAGTACTTC,CASSGAVEGQGREETQYF
once,TRBV12-5,13,TRBJ1-2,TRBD1,TGTGCTAGTGGGCGACAGGGGACGGACGGCTACACCTTC,CASGRQGTDGYTF
-,TRBV11-2,15,TRBJ2-3,-,TGTGCCAGCAGCTTGGGGGGAAAGAGCACAGATACGCAGTATTTT,CASSLGGKSTDTQYF
-,TRBV28,16,TRBJ1-2,TRBD1,TGTGCCAGCAGCGGTACAGGACAGGTCTTACTTTATGGCTACACCTTC,CASSGTGQVLLYGYTF
-,TRBV15,19,TRBJ2-7,TRBD2,TGTGCCACCAGCAGAAGAGGGAGCGGGAGGACCCCCAAGCACTACGAGCAGTACTTC,CATSRRGSGRTPKHYEQYF
once,TRBV9,15,TRBJ2-5,-,TGTGCCAGCGGGGTGGGAGGTCGGTACCAAGAGACCCAGTACTTC,CASGVGGRYQETQYF
-,TRBV28,15,TRBJ1-4,TRBD1,TGTGCCAGCAGTCCCACAGGGGGCTCCTATGAAAAACTGTTTTTT,CASSPTGGSYEKLFF
few,TRBV28,16,TRBJ1-2,-,TGTGCCAGCAGACCCCGACAGGCCTCCTTGAACTATGGCTACACCTTC,CASRPRQASLNYGYTF